This T cell receptor (beta chain) was retrieved from a study of blood T cell repertoires in COVID-19. Study background: PBMCs, B-cell-depleted T cells, or T cells provided the cDNA or gDNA that made up the material.

The CDR3 is 13 residues long. In germline, CDR1 is LGHDT, CDR2 YNNKEL (reference sequence). Trimming removed 5 bases at V and 8 bases at J, with 15 bases between. In the source study's methods: Estimation of nucleated cell counts was performed using reference gene primer amplification. Produced via immunoSEQ multiplex PCR; TCRdb's table is partial and in-frame only. The V and J calls and clone size were taken over from that table, and D and trimming were inferred from the DNA. The sample carries more than 300,000 clones, about 87% recorded once. This clone was seen once. The V and J genes are TRBV3-1 (or the pseudogene TRBV3-2) and TRBJ1-2, with unresolved D. This TCR came from a woman under 40 with COVID-19, enrolled during active disease. Material for sequencing was peripheral blood. The CDR3: CASSFREREGYTF. As DNA, the CDR3 is TGTGCCAGCAGCTTTCGGGAGAGGGAAGGCTACACCTTC.